This T cell receptor beta chain was recovered during a study of blood T cell repertoires in COVID-19. In the study overall: Samples taken during acute and convalescent COVID-19 were collected in the United States, Italy and Spain. T cells, B-cell-depleted T cells, or PBMCs supplied cDNA or gDNA.

This clone was detected only a few times. Sequenced by immunoSEQ multiplex PCR; TCRdb stores in-frame clones only, minus some. Altogether some 160,000 clones are present, 83% being singletons, with the ten largest covering 1.5% to 1.9%. V was trimmed by 2 bases and J by 4 bases, leaving 9 bases between them. The CDR3 runs to 13 residues. Germline-derived CDR1 and CDR2 are SGHTA and FQGTGA. This receptor was identified in a human donor in a cohort sampled during active COVID-19. The sequenced material came from peripheral blood. V gene TRBV7-3 combines with J gene TRBJ2-7; D is undetermined. The CDR3 nucleotides read TGTGCCAGCAGCTTATCTGACGGGTACGAGCAGTACTTC. Its translation is CASSLSDGYEQYF.